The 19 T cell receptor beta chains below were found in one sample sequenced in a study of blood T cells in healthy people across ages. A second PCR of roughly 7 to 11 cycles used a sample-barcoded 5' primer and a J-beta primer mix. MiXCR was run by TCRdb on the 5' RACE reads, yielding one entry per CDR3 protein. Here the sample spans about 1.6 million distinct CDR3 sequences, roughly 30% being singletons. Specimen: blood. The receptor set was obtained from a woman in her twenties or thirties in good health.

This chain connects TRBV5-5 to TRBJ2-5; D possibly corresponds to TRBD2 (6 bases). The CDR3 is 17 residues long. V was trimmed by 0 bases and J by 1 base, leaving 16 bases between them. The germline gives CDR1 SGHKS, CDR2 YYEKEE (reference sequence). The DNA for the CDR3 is TGTGCCAGCAGCTTGGTGTTGGCAGCGGGCCTCCAAGAGACCCAGTACTTC. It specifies CASSLVLAAGLQETQYF. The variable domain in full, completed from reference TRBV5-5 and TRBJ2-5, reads DAGVTQSPTHLIKTRGQQVTLRCSPISGHKSVSWYQQVLGQGPQFIFQYYEKEERGRGNFPDRFSARQFPNYSSELNVNALLLGDSALYLCASSLVLAAGLQETQYFGPGTRLLVL.

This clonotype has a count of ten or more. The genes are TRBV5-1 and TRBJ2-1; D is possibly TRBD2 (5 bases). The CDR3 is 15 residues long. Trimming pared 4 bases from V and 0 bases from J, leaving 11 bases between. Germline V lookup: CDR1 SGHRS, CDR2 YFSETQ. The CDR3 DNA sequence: TGCGCCAGCAGCCAGGAGGCCCGCTCCTACAATGAGCAGTTCTTC. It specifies CASSQEARSYNEQFF.

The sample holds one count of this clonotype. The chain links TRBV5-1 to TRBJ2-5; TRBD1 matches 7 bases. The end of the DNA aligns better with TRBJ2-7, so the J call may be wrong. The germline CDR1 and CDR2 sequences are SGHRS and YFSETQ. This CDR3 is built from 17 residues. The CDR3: CASSHKHRDSLAYEQYF. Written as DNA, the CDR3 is TGCGCCAGCAGTCATAAACACCGGGACAGCCTAGCCTACGAGCAGTACTTC.

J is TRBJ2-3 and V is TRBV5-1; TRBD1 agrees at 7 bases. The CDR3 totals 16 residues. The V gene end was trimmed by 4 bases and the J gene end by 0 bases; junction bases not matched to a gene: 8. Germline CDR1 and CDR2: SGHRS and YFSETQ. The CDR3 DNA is TGCGCCAGCAGCGACGGCGGACAGGTTAGCACAGATACGCAGTATTTT. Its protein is CASSDGGQVSTDTQYF.

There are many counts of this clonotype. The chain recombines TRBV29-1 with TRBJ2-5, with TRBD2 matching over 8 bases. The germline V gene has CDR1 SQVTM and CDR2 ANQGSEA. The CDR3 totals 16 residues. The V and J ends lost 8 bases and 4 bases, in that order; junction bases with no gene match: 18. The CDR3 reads CSSAKGAGDSRETQYF. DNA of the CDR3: TGCAGCTCCGCCAAGGGAGCGGGAGATTCGAGAGAGACCCAGTACTTC.

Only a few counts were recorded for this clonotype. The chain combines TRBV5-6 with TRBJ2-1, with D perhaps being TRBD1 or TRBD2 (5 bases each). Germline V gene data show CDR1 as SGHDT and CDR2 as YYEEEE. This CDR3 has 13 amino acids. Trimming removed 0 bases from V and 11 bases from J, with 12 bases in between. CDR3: CASSLEGPLKQFF. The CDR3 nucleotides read TGTGCCAGCAGCTTGGAGGGACCCCTCAAGCAGTTCTTC.

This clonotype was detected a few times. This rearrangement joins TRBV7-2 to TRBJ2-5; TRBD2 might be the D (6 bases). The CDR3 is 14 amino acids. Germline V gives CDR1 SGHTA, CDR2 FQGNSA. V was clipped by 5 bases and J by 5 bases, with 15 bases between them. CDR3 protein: CASSINPGRETQYF. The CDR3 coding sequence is TGTGCCAGCAGCATAAACCCGGGGAGGGAGACCCAGTACTTC.

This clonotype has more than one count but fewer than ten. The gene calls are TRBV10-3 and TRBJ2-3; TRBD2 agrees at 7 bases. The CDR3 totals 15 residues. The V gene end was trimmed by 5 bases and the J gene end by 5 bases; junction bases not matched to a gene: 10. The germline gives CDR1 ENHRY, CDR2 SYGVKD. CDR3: CAISQWEGQGDTQYF. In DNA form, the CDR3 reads TGTGCCATCAGTCAGTGGGAGGGGCAAGGAGATACGCAGTATTTT.

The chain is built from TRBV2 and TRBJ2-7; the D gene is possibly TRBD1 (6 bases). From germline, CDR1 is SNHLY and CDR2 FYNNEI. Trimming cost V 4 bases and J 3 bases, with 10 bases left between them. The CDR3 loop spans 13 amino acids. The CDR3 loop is CASSADRIYEQYF. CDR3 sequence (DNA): TGTGCCAGCAGTGCGGACAGAATCTACGAGCAGTACTTC.

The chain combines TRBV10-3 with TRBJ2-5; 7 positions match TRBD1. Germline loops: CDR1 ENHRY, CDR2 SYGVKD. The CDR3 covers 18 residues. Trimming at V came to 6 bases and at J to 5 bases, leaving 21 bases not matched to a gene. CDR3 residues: CAIRPRIKRQGPGETQYF. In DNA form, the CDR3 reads TGTGCCATCAGACCCAGGATAAAACGACAGGGTCCCGGGGAGACCCAGTACTTC.

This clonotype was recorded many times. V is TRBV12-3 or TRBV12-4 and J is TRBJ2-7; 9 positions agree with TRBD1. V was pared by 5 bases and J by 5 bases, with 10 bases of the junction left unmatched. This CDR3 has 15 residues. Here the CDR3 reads CASSHTGTGIHEQYF. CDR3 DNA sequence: TGTGCCAGCAGTCACACCGGGACAGGGATCCACGAGCAGTACTTC.

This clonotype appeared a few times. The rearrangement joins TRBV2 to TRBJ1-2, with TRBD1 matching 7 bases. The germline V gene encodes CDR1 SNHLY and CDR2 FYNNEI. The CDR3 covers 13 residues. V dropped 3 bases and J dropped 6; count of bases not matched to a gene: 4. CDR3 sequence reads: CASSDKGQNGYTF. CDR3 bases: TGTGCCAGCAGTGACAAGGGACAGAATGGCTACACCTTC.

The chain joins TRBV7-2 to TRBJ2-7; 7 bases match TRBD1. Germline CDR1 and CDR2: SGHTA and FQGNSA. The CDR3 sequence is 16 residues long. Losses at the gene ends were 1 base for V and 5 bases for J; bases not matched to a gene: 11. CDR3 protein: CASSLEFARGWDEQYF. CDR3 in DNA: TGTGCCAGCAGCTTAGAATTCGCCAGGGGGTGGGACGAGCAGTACTTC.

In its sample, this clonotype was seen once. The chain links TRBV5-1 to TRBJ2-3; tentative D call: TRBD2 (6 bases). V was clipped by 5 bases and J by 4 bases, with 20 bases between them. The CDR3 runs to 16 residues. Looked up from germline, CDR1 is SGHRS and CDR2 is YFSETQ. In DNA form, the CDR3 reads TGCGCCAGCAGTCGTGGTGGTACTCCTAGCGCAGATACGCAGTATTTT. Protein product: CASSRGGTPSADTQYF.

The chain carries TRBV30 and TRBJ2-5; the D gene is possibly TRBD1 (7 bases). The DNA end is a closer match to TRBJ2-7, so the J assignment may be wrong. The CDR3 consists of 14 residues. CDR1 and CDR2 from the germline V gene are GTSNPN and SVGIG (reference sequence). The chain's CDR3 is CAWSVGGGLVEQYF. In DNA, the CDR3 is TGTGCCTGGAGTGTAGGAGGGGGCTTGGTCGAGCAGTACTTC.

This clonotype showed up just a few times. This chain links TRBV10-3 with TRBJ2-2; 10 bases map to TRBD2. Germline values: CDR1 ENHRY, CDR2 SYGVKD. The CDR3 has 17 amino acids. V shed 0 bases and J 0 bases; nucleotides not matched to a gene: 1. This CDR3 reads CAISESSGGTNTGELFF. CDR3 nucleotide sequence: TGTGCCATCAGTGAGTCTAGCGGGGGGACGAACACCGGGGAGCTGTTTTTT.

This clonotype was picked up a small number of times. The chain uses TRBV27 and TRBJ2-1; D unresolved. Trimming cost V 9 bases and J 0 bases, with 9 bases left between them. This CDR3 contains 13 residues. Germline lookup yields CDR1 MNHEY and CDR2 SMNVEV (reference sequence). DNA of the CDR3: TGTGCCAGTCAATACCCCTCCTACAATGAGCAGTTCTTC. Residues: CASQYPSYNEQFF.

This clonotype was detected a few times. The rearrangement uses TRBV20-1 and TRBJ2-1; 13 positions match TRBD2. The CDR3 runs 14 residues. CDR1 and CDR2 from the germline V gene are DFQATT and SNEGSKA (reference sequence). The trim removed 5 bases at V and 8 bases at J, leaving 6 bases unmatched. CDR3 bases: TGCAGTGCTTACGGGACTAGCGGGAACTATGAGCAGTTCTTC. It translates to CSAYGTSGNYEQFF.

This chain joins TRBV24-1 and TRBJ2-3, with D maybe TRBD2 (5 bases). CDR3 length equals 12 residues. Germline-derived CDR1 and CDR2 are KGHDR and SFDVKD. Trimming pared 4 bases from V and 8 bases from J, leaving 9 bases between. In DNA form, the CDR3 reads TGTGCCACCAGTGACCTTGCGGGTACGCAGTATTTT. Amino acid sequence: CATSDLAGTQYF.